The 25 T cell receptor beta chains below were found in one sample sequenced in a study of T cell responses to AZD1222 COVID-19 vaccine. TCRdb keeps only in-frame clones here, not all; method: immunoSEQ multiplex PCR. This table has 150,000 to 200,000 clones, 80% to 95% appearing once. Sample: peripheral blood, taken 28 days after the second AZD1222 dose. The receptors originated from an adult who received the AZD1222 COVID-19 vaccine.

This rearrangement joins TRBV6-2 or TRBV6-3 to TRBJ2-5; maybe TRBD1 (6 bases). The CDR3 totals 14 residues. CDR1 and CDR2 from the germline V gene are MNHEY and SVGEGT. V lost 4 bases to trimming and J lost 1 base, with 10 bases between them. This CDR3 reads CASSWGLLQETQYF. The CDR3 DNA reads TGTGCCAGCAGTTGGGGGCTACTCCAAGAGACCCAGTACTTC.

The chain recombines TRBV29-1 with TRBJ1-2, with D tentatively TRBD1 (5 bases). This CDR3 region has 12 residues. Germline V CDR1 and CDR2: SQVTM, ANQGSEA. The ends were cut back, 3 bases at V and 2 bases at J, with 7 bases in the middle. CDR3 bases: TGCAGCGTTGAGGGGACCAACTATGGCTACACCTTC. It translates to CSVEGTNYGYTF.

In its sample, this clone was seen a few times. This chain links TRBV6-4 with TRBJ1-2, with D unclear. The CDR3 totals 10 residues. V lost 9 bases to trimming and J lost 9 bases, with 11 bases between them. Germline-derived CDR1 and CDR2 are MRHNA and SNTAGT. The CDR3 DNA follows: TGTGCCAGAGGATGCATCTGCTACACCTTC. Translation: CARGCICYTF.

This clone was recorded a few times. The chain joins TRBV13 to TRBJ2-7; D perhaps matches TRBD1 (5 bases). This CDR3 is built from 14 residues. V lost 3 bases, J lost 0 bases, and 9 bases lay in between. Germline V gene data show CDR1 as PRHDT and CDR2 as FYEKMQ (reference sequence). The CDR3, as DNA: TGTGCCAGCAGCTTTCTGGGGCCCTCCTACGAGCAGTACTTC. Residues: CASSFLGPSYEQYF. The full variable domain, its missing parts supplied by reference TRBV13 and TRBJ2-7, is AAGVIQSPRHLIKEKRETATLKCYPIPRHDTVYWYQQGPGQDPQFLISFYEKMQSDKGSIPDRFSAQQFSDYHSELNMSSLELGDSALYFCASSFLGPSYEQYFGPGTRLTVT.

The chain uses TRBV15 and TRBJ1-1, with TRBD1 matching over 8 bases. Germline loops: CDR1 LNHNV, CDR2 YYDKDF (reference sequence). The CDR3 runs 13 residues. V shed 5 bases, J shed 5 bases, and the junction held 4 bases outside the gene matches. The CDR3 coding sequence is TGTGCCACCAGCCCCCGGACAGGGACTGAAGCTTTCTTT. Its protein is CATSPRTGTEAFF.

In regard to this clone: At one end, the junction sequence differs from germline, possibly due to a read error. This CDR3 is also generated by other DNA sequences in the sample. The rearrangement links TRBV27 to TRBJ2-1; 13 bases are a match to TRBD2. The CDR3 covers 17 residues. The germline gives CDR1 MNHEY, CDR2 SMNVEV (reference sequence). The CDR3 loop is CASSSPPTSGGDNEQFF. The CDR3 DNA is TGTGCTAGCAGTTCTCCGCCCACTAGCGGGGGGGACAATGAGCAGTTCTTC.

The chain's CDR3 is CASSTGLTEAFF. The CDR3 DNA sequence: TGTGCCAGCAGTACAGGGCTCACTGAAGCTTTCTTT. The chain carries TRBV7-9 and TRBJ1-1; possible D gene TRBD1, 6 bases. This CDR3 contains 12 residues. Trimming cost V 6 bases and J 4 bases, with 9 bases left between them. Germline V gene lookup returns CDR1 SEHNR and CDR2 FQNEAQ (reference sequence).

The chain links TRBV24-1 to TRBJ2-1; D not certain. The V end was cut by 0 bases, the J end by 3 bases, with 5 bases between. This CDR3 has 14 residues. The germline V gene has CDR1 KGHDR and CDR2 SFDVKD. CDR3 DNA: TGTGCCACCAGTGATTTGTCCTACTACAATGAGCAGTTCTTC. Translated, it gives CATSDLSYYNEQFF.

This chain uses TRBV5-1 with TRBJ2-5, with 10 nucleotides matching TRBD2. This CDR3 is built from 15 residues. Germline loops: CDR1 SGHRS, CDR2 YFSETQ. V was pared by 3 bases and J by 2 bases, with 4 bases of the junction left unmatched. In DNA, the CDR3 is TGCGCCAGCAGCTCTCCACTAGCGGGACAAGAGACCCAGTACTTC. This translates into CASSSPLAGQETQYF. Using reference TRBV5-1 and TRBJ2-5 for the parts outside the CDR3, the full variable domain is KAGVTQTPRYLIKTRGQQVTLSCSPISGHRSVSWYQQTPGQGLQFLFEYFSETQRNKGNFPGRFSGRQFSNSRSEMNVSTLELGDSALYLCASSSPLAGQETQYFGPGTRLLVL.

The genes are TRBV2 and TRBJ2-1, with 9 nucleotides matching TRBD1. Germline CDR1 reads SNHLY; CDR2 reads FYNNEI. V lost 5 bases, J lost 5 bases, and 4 bases stayed unmatched. The CDR3 is 14 residues long. The chain's CDR3 is CASSTGGADNEQFF. In DNA form, the CDR3 reads TGTGCCAGCAGTACAGGGGGCGCGGACAATGAGCAGTTCTTC.

This clone was seen a single time. The chain carries TRBV28 and TRBJ1-6; TRBD1 agrees at 9 bases. The CDR3 extends over 17 amino acids. Germline V lookup: CDR1 MDHEN, CDR2 SYDVKM. With V trimmed by 5 bases and J by 9 bases, 14 bases remained unmatched. DNA for the CDR3: TGTGCCAGCAGTCCCCTACAGGGGGCGTTAATGGGTTCACCCCTCCACTTT. Translating it yields CASSPLQGALMGSPLHF.

This chain connects TRBV6-5 to TRBJ2-1; no definite D call. This CDR3 contains 13 residues. CDR1 is MNHEY and CDR2 is SVGAGI in the germline V gene. Trimming removed 10 bases at V and 5 bases at J, with 15 bases between. This chain's CDR3 is CAIITNRHNEQFF. The CDR3 DNA is TGTGCCATAATTACAAACAGACACAATGAGCAGTTCTTC.

In this sample, this clone turned up once. V is TRBV29-1 and J is TRBJ2-3; the D gene is possibly TRBD1 (5 bases). This CDR3 has 14 residues. The germline V and J ends were trimmed by 1 base and 4 bases, with 12 bases remaining between them. Germline V gene data show CDR1 as SQVTM and CDR2 as ANQGSEA. The CDR3 DNA is TGCAGCGTTGAAGGGGCCAGGGTTGCAGATACGCAGTATTTT. Translation gives CSVEGARVADTQYF.

V usage is TRBV6-2 or TRBV6-3 and J usage is TRBJ1-3, with D unresolved. With 4 bases removed from V and 2 bases from J, the gap between germline ends came to 15 bases. Germline V lookup: CDR1 MNHEY, CDR2 SVGEGT. The CDR3 has 16 amino acids. The CDR3 coding sequence is TGTGCCAGCAGTTCCCCGACACTCTCTGCTGGAAACACCATATATTTT. It translates to CASSSPTLSAGNTIYF.

This clone was seen just once. The chain uses TRBV7-2 and TRBJ2-2; D not resolved. Per the germline V gene, CDR1 is SGHTA and CDR2 is FQGNSA. The CDR3 extends over 13 amino acids. Between the trimmed V and J ends, which lost 5 bases and 3 bases, there was a span of 7 bases. DNA for the CDR3: TGTGCCAGCAGCACCCGATACACCGGGGAGCTGTTTTTT. Its protein is CASSTRYTGELFF.

The V call is TRBV3-1 (or the pseudogene TRBV3-2), the J call TRBJ1-6; possible D gene TRBD1, 6 bases. CDR3 length: 13 residues. CDR1 is LGHDT and CDR2 is YNNKEL in the germline V gene (reference sequence). Trimming stripped 4 bases from V and 16 bases from J, with 17 bases between. CDR3 residues: CASSPSGTISLHF. The CDR3 bases are TGTGCCAGCAGCCCATCAGGGACAATTTCGCTCCACTTT.

The rearrangement links TRBV5-4 to TRBJ1-1; possible D gene TRBD1, 5 bases. This CDR3 is built from 13 residues. V gave up 4 bases and J gave up 7 bases, with 14 bases separating them. CDR1 and CDR2 from the germline V gene are SGHNT and YYREEE (reference sequence). In nucleotides, the CDR3 is TGTGCCAGCAGCAGAATGGGGGGTCGTGAAGCTTTCTTT. Encoded protein: CASSRMGGREAFF.

J is TRBJ2-1 and V is TRBV5-4; TRBD2 aligns across 12 bases. Germline V gene sequence: CDR1 SGHNT, CDR2 YYREEE (reference sequence). The CDR3 sequence is 15 residues long. The trim removed 4 bases at V and 4 bases at J, leaving 3 bases unmatched. In nucleotides, the CDR3 is TGTGCCAGCAGCCGGACTAGCGGGGATTACAATGAGCAGTTCTTC. Amino acids: CASSRTSGDYNEQFF.

The J gene is TRBJ2-1, the V gene TRBV6-5, with D possibly being TRBD1 (6 bases). CDR3 length: 16 residues. V gave up 2 bases and J gave up 5 bases, with 16 bases separating them. Germline V gene lookup returns CDR1 MNHEY and CDR2 SVGAGI. Written as DNA, the CDR3 is TGTGCCAGCAGTTACGGGTCTCCACAGGGAAACAATGAGCAGTTCTTC. It is translated as CASSYGSPQGNNEQFF.

The chain couples TRBV2 to TRBJ1-6; possible D gene TRBD1, 6 bases. Germline assignment: CDR1 SNHLY and CDR2 FYNNEI. This CDR3 contains 14 residues. Trimming cost V 6 bases and J 7 bases, with 13 bases left between them. CDR3: CASRQTGRNSPLHF. The CDR3 DNA reads TGTGCCAGCAGGCAGACAGGCCGAAATTCACCCCTCCACTTT.

This chain uses TRBV6-5 with TRBJ2-7; D possibly corresponds to TRBD1 (5 bases). Germline CDR1 is MNHEY and CDR2 is SVGAGI. V was cut by 8 bases and J by 2 bases, with 16 bases left in between. This CDR3 has 14 amino acids. CDR3 protein: CASWAGHNAYEQYF. For the CDR3, the DNA is TGTGCCAGCTGGGCCGGACACAACGCCTACGAGCAGTACTTC.

The rearrangement uses TRBV24-1 and TRBJ2-5, with TRBD2 as a possible D gene (6 bases). Trimming removed 5 bases from V and 5 bases from J, with 14 bases in between. The CDR3 covers 14 residues. The germline V gene encodes CDR1 KGHDR and CDR2 SFDVKD. CDR3 residues: CATSASSEGETQYF. CDR3 nucleotide sequence: TGTGCCACCAGTGCTAGTTCGGAGGGGGAGACCCAGTACTTC.

This sequence joins TRBV6-5 and TRBJ1-2, with D tentatively TRBD1 (5 bases). Germline V gene sequence: CDR1 MNHEY, CDR2 SVGAGI. The CDR3 is 13 amino acids. The germline V and J ends were trimmed by 10 bases and 8 bases, with 20 bases remaining between them. The CDR3 DNA reads as TGTGCCACTACCATAACAAGGGGTATGGGCTACACCTTC. It is translated as CATTITRGMGYTF.

The gene calls are TRBV9 and TRBJ2-5, with 8 positions matching TRBD1. The ends lost 3 bases at V and 1 base at J; junction bases unmatched: 2. Germline lookup yields CDR1 SGDLS and CDR2 YYNGEE. The CDR3 is 14 amino acids. The CDR3 loop is CASSADRAQETQYF. Written as DNA, the CDR3 is TGTGCCAGCAGCGCGGACAGGGCCCAAGAGACCCAGTACTTC.

The V call is TRBV25-1, the J call TRBJ1-6; D unclear. The ends were cut back, 3 bases at V and 11 bases at J, with 11 bases in the middle. The germline V gene has CDR1 MGHDK and CDR2 SYGVNS. CDR3 length: 13 residues. CDR3 loop: CASSDPGLTPLHF. The CDR3 nucleotides read TGTGCCAGCAGTGACCCCGGATTGACACCCCTCCACTTT.